This T cell receptor (beta chain) was obtained from a study of cytomegalovirus exposure and HLA in healthy donors. Whole-study findings and limits: For cytomegalovirus status, the classifier reportedly gave diagnoses with high specificity and sensitivity. Earlier analysis found most TCR beta V segments productive about 90% or about 30% of the time.

Of note for this clone: Its antigen is currently unknown.

Primers for the PCR totalled 60 Vbeta and 13 Jbeta. Using immunoSEQ multiplex PCR, the repertoire was profiled, and TCRdb retains in-frame clones only, with some absent. Found here are 150,000 to 200,000 clones, around 83% of them singletons; the top ten hold around 0.97%. The CDR3 extends over 15 amino acids. The V gene's germline CDR1 is SGHDN and CDR2 FVKESK. V was shortened by 4 bases and J by 4 bases, with 15 bases between the two germline ends. The sequenced sample consisted of PBMCs. The genes are TRBV14 and TRBJ2-3; D perhaps matches TRBD2 (6 bases). The origin of this receptor is a girl aged 2-15 years in good health and CMV-seropositive. CDR3 sequence: CASSPTAGRADTQYF. CDR3 DNA sequence: TGTGCCAGCAGCCCTACGGCGGGAAGGGCAGATACGCAGTATTTT.